The sequence of this T cell receptor beta chain was determined in a study of T cell responses to AZD1222 COVID-19 vaccine. Overall study findings and caveats: Unmutated variant regions reportedly attract nearly half of all spike-specific TCRs.

V gave up 4 bases and J gave up 2 bases, with 8 bases separating them. The CDR3 sequence is 12 residues long. Germline CDR1 SQVTM, CDR2 ANQGSEA. Concerning this clone itself: Its specificity is unknown.

Measured with immunoSEQ multiplex PCR; TCRdb has only the in-frame clones, and not every one. This table holds under 130,000 clones, about 81% found once. This receptor was identified in an adult in good health. V gene TRBV29-1 combines with J gene TRBJ2-5; no reliable D call. The specimen comprised peripheral blood, sampled on day 0 of AZD1222 vaccination. The CDR3 protein is CSVAFRQETQYF. Written as DNA, the CDR3 is TGCAGCGTTGCGTTCAGACAAGAGACCCAGTACTTC.